This entry is about one T cell receptor beta chain. Antigen: not known. The data were taken from a study of graft-versus-host responses after intestinal transplantation. About the research overall: Recipients had multivisceral, liver-intestinal, or isolated intestinal transplants. Every transplant recipient was induced with anti-thymocyte globulin, then maintained on tacrolimus and steroids for approximately three years. Study-wide results and caveats: In recipient marrow, GvH clones were found, and some appeared first in ileum or blood. Within the allografts of patients who had graft-donor T cell macrochimerism, graft-versus-host to host-versus-graft clonal ratios were high.

Repertoires were generated with immunoSEQ multiplex PCR, while TCRdb's copy carries only in-frame clones and drops some. Here the sample spans 80,000 to 90,000 clones, about nine tenths being singletons. The CDR3 extends over 15 amino acids. Germline assignment: CDR1 SGHRS and CDR2 YFSETQ. V was trimmed by 2 bases and J by 7 bases, leaving 15 bases between them. This specimen was unstimulated CD4+ T cells sorted from spleen or lymph node cells, taken before intestinal transplant. The chain carries TRBV5-1 and TRBJ1-4, with D perhaps TRBD1 (6 bases). This receptor was identified in a human donor who received an intestinal transplant. The CDR3 spells CASSFGGGGGEKLFF. In nucleotides, the CDR3 is TGCGCCAGCAGCTTTGGCGGGGGCGGTGGTGAAAAACTGTTTTTT.